One and the same sample provided the 12 T cell receptor beta chains below, sequenced in a study of control samples from healthy donors and cancer patients. Sequencing was performed with immunoSEQ multiplex PCR; in TCRdb, only in-frame clones are kept and a portion is missing. Of 98,000 or so clones in the sample, roughly 79% are singletons; the top ten hold 6% to 8%. The sequencing sample was made of blood. The receptors shown here come from a man younger than 35 in good health.

V is TRBV15 and J is TRBJ1-4; D perhaps matches TRBD1 (5 bases). The germline CDR1 and CDR2 sequences are LNHNV and YYDKDF (reference sequence). This CDR3 spans 14 amino acids. Between the trimmed V and J ends, which lost 8 bases and 2 bases, there was a span of 12 bases. The CDR3 bases are TGTGCCACCTCACAAGGGGTGACTAATGAAAAACTGTTTTTT. Protein: CATSQGVTNEKLFF.

The chain couples TRBV28 to TRBJ2-7; 11 bases are shared with TRBD2. The ends lost 4 bases at V and 0 bases at J; junction bases unmatched: 5. CDR3 length: 16 amino acids. The germline gives CDR1 MDHEN, CDR2 SYDVKM. The CDR3 loop is CASSSPTSGSSYEQYF. CDR3 nucleotide sequence: TGTGCCAGCAGTTCCCCCACTAGCGGGAGCTCCTACGAGCAGTACTTC.

Only one count was recorded for this clone. The rearrangement links TRBV3-1 (or the pseudogene TRBV3-2) to TRBJ1-3; D gene unclear. The V end lost 1 base, the J end lost 0 bases, and 7 bases lay between the germline ends. This CDR3 is 15 amino acids long. Germline lookup yields CDR1 LGHDT and CDR2 YNNKEL (reference sequence). The CDR3 nucleotides are TGTGCCAGCAGCCAAGCGGCGACCTCTGGAAACACCATATATTTT. Its translation: CASSQAATSGNTIYF.

The chain employs TRBV9 and TRBJ1-2; 7 nucleotides match TRBD1. J gave up 6 bases and V 4 bases, and 12 bases lay outside the gene matches. The V gene's germline CDR1 is SGDLS and CDR2 YYNGEE. There are 15 residues in the CDR3. CDR3 protein: CASSLPGGGLDGYTF. The CDR3 coding sequence is TGTGCCAGCAGCCTCCCAGGGGGTGGTCTAGATGGCTACACCTTC.

The J gene is TRBJ2-6, the V gene TRBV9; D is undetermined. Germline V CDR1 and CDR2: SGDLS, YYNGEE. The CDR3 extends over 16 amino acids. V dropped 0 bases and J dropped 0 bases, with 7 bases sitting between them. In DNA form, the CDR3 reads TGTGCCAGCAGCGTAGGTATGGGCTCTGGGGCCAACGTCCTGACTTTC. Translating gives CASSVGMGSGANVLTF.

This chain joins TRBV7-2 and TRBJ1-1; D gene ambiguous. Germline V gives CDR1 SGHTA, CDR2 FQGNSA. The CDR3 is made up of 14 amino acids. Trimming left V 2 bases short and J 4 bases short, with 11 bases between. This chain's CDR3 is CASSLYGRGTEAFF. The CDR3 coding sequence is TGTGCCAGCAGCTTATATGGTAGAGGCACTGAAGCTTTCTTT. Supplemented by reference TRBV7-2 and TRBJ1-1, the full variable domain reads GAGVSQSPSNKVTEKGKDVELRCDPISGHTALYWYRQSLGQGLEFLIYFQGNSAPDKSGLPSDRFSAERTGGSVSTLTIQRTQQEDSAVYLCASSLYGRGTEAFFGQGTRLTVV.

The chain is built from TRBV27 and TRBJ1-1; TRBD1 matches 10 bases. Germline CDR1 reads MNHEY; CDR2 reads SMNVEV (reference sequence). V shed 5 bases and J 6 bases; nucleotides not matched to a gene: 9. CDR3 length: 15 amino acids. CDR3 loop: CASSPRGTGASEAFF. The CDR3 nucleotides read TGTGCCAGCAGTCCGCGGGGGACAGGGGCCTCTGAAGCTTTCTTT.

The chain links TRBV2 to TRBJ1-1; D possibly corresponds to TRBD1 (5 bases). CDR1 and CDR2 (germline): SNHLY, FYNNEI. The V and J ends lost 1 base and 3 bases respectively, with 21 bases between them. The CDR3 length is 18 residues. CDR3 sequence: CASSEGWGPAVLDTEAFF. Written as DNA, the CDR3 is TGTGCCAGCAGTGAAGGGTGGGGCCCCGCAGTTCTGGACACTGAAGCTTTCTTT.

The rearrangement links TRBV3-1 (or the pseudogene TRBV3-2) to TRBJ2-1; TRBD1 matches 8 bases. There are 17 residues in the CDR3. CDR1 is LGHDT, CDR2 YNNKEL, per germline (reference sequence). V shed 0 bases and J 10 bases; nucleotides not matched to a gene: 14. In DNA form, the CDR3 reads TGTGCCAGCAGCCAAGATTGGTTTAGGAACAGGGGGATCGAGCAGTTCTTC. The encoded protein is CASSQDWFRNRGIEQFF.

This clone was picked up one time. The genes are TRBV25-1 and TRBJ2-5; D could derive from TRBD1 or TRBD2 (5 bases each). CDR3 size: 16 residues. Germline assignment: CDR1 MGHDK and CDR2 SYGVNS. V was shortened by 3 bases and J by 3 bases, with 17 bases between the two germline ends. The chain's CDR3 is CASSDPRWGWEETQYF. DNA for the CDR3: TGTGCCAGCAGTGACCCTCGATGGGGGTGGGAAGAGACCCAGTACTTC.

In this sample, this clone turned up a few times. The genes are TRBV19 and TRBJ1-2; weak D call: TRBD1 (5 bases). Trimming took 3 bases from V and 6 from J, leaving 17 bases between them. Germline values: CDR1 LNHDA, CDR2 SQIVND (reference sequence). CDR3 size: 15 residues. The DNA for the CDR3 is TGTGCCAGTAGTATTGAGGCGGGGGTGCCCGATGGCTACACCTTC. Translated, it gives CASSIEAGVPDGYTF.

This clone was detected once. The chain recombines TRBV18 with TRBJ2-1; weak D call: TRBD2 (5 bases). CDR3 length: 17 amino acids. CDR1 and CDR2 (germline): KGHSH, LQKENI. The V end lost 3 bases, the J end lost 6 bases, and 21 bases lay between the germline ends. The CDR3 coding sequence is TGTGCCAGCTCACCGCCAGCTAGCCAAGGGTTCCGCAATGAGCAGTTCTTC. Amino acid sequence: CASSPPASQGFRNEQFF.